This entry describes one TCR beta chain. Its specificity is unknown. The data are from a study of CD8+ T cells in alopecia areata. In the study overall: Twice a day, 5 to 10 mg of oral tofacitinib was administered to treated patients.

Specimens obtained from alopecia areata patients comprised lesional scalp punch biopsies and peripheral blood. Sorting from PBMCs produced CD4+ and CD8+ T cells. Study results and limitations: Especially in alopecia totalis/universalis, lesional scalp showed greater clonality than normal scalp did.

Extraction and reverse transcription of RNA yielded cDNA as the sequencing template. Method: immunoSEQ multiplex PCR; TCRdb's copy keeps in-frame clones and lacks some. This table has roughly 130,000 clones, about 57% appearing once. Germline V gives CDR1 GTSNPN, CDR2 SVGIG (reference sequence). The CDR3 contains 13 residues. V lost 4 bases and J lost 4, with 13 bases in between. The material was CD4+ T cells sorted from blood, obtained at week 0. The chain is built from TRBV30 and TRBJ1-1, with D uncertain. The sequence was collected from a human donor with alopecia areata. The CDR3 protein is CAWNLRGSTEAFF. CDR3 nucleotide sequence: TGTGCCTGGAATTTACGTGGGAGCACTGAAGCTTTCTTT.